A single T cell receptor beta chain is shown here with its context. The entry originates in a study of patients and donors after allogeneic stem cell transplantation. The V gene's germline CDR1 is SEHNR and CDR2 FQNEAQ (reference sequence). The CDR3 contains 15 residues. V shed 3 bases and J 6 bases; nucleotides not matched to a gene: 5. TCRdb called the RT-PCR reads again in MiXCR, with one record for every CDR3 protein. The profile shows 920,000 or so distinct CDR3 sequences, around 17% of them singletons. The rearrangement joins TRBV7-9 to TRBJ1-6; 7 nucleotides line up with TRBD1. The sample taken for sequencing was blood, either unsorted or a sorted T cell fraction (not recorded which). The sequence was obtained from a human donor who was either an allogeneic HSCT recipient or a stem cell or donor lymphocyte infusion donor (not recorded which). It is not recorded whose cells these are; they may come from a transplant donor. The CDR3 nucleotides are TGTGCCAGCAGCTTCACAGGGGCAGGTAATTCACCCCTCCACTTT. This sequence encodes CASSFTGAGNSPLHF.